Here is one T cell receptor (beta chain) with its context. The source of the sample is a study of blood T cell repertoires in COVID-19. Produced via immunoSEQ multiplex PCR; TCRdb's table is partial and in-frame only. Seen here are around 340,000 clones, approximately 83% observed once, and the top ten hold approximately 4.4%. The V gene end was trimmed by 3 bases and the J gene end by 9 bases; junction bases not matched to a gene: 10. In germline, CDR1 is LNHNV, CDR2 YYDKDF (reference sequence). There are 15 residues in the CDR3. The TCR comes from a woman between 35 and 50 years old with acute COVID-19. V and J are TRBV15 and TRBJ2-7, with 11 bases fitting TRBD2. The sequencing sample was made of PBMCs or T cells enriched from blood (not recorded which). CDR3 amino acids: CATSSLAGGPLGQYF. CDR3 coding DNA: TGTGCCACCAGCAGCTTAGCGGGAGGGCCGTTAGGGCAGTACTTC.